Each of the 30 T cell receptor beta chains below was sequenced from the same sample in a study of blood T cell repertoires in COVID-19. Sequencing was performed with immunoSEQ multiplex PCR; in TCRdb, only in-frame clones are kept and a portion is missing. Here the sample spans approximately 110,000 clones, approximately 90% being singletons. The sequencing sample was made of peripheral blood. These receptors were taken from a human donor in a cohort sampled during active COVID-19.

CDR3 DNA: TGTGCCAGCAGCAACGGACAGGAGACTAATCAGCCCCAGCATTTT. It encodes CASSNGQETNQPQHF. This chain joins TRBV21-1 and TRBJ1-5; the table's D call, TRBD1, was not checked against the DNA. TRBV21-1 is a listed pseudogene. The length of the CDR3 is 15 residues.

The chain combines TRBV5-1 with TRBJ2-7; D unclear. This CDR3 is built from 14 residues. Trimming shortened V by 3 bases and J by 2 bases, and 12 bases separated the two germline ends. The germline gives CDR1 SGHRS, CDR2 YFSETQ. CDR3 residues: CASSSPRPPYEQYF. The CDR3 DNA reads as TGCGCCAGCAGCTCGCCGCGCCCACCCTACGAGCAGTACTTC.

The chain combines TRBV9 with TRBJ2-7; TRBD1 matches at 8 bases. Germline CDR1 is SGDLS and CDR2 is YYNGEE. The trim removed 2 bases at V and 2 bases at J, leaving 3 bases unmatched. CDR3 length: 14 amino acids. CDR3: CASSVTQGAYEQYF. The CDR3 region has the DNA TGTGCCAGCAGCGTGACACAGGGGGCCTACGAGCAGTACTTC.

This clone came up a few times. This chain's CDR3 is CASSASQGERGYTF. The DNA for the CDR3 is TGTGCCAGCAGCGCCTCACAGGGGGAACGGGGCTACACCTTC. The J gene is TRBJ1-2, the V gene TRBV9; 8 bases agree with TRBD1. CDR1 and CDR2 (germline): SGDLS, YYNGEE. V gave up 3 bases and J gave up 8 bases; unmatched junction bases: 9. The CDR3 totals 14 residues. Complete variable domain (other parts from reference TRBV9 and TRBJ1-2): DSGVTQTPKHLITATGQRVTLRCSPRSGDLSVYWYQQSLDQGLQFLIQYYNGEERAKGNILERFSAQQFPDLHSELNLSSLELGDSALYFCASSASQGERGYTFGSGTRLTVV.

V usage is TRBV2 and J usage is TRBJ2-1, with D possibly TRBD1 on 5 matching bases. V shed 1 base and J shed 5 bases, with 9 bases lying between them. Germline V CDR1 and CDR2: SNHLY, FYNNEI. This CDR3 spans 14 amino acids. This chain's CDR3 is CASSEETVHNEQFF. CDR3 nucleotides: TGTGCCAGCAGTGAAGAGACAGTCCACAATGAGCAGTTCTTC.

This clone was seen only once. This sequence joins TRBV11-2 and TRBJ2-2, with D uncertain. In germline, CDR1 is SGHAT, CDR2 FQNNGV. CDR3 length: 13 residues. The ends were cut back, 5 bases at V and 8 bases at J, with 12 bases in the middle. The CDR3 here is CASSRVESGELFF. For the CDR3, the DNA is TGTGCCAGCAGCCGAGTGGAGTCTGGGGAGCTGTTTTTT. The whole variable domain, filled in from reference TRBV11-2 and TRBJ2-2, reads EAGVAQSPRYKIIEKRQSVAFWCNPISGHATLYWYQQILGQGPKLLIQFQNNGVVDDSQLPKDRFSAERLKGVDSTLKIQPAKLEDSAVYLCASSRVESGELFFGEGSRLTVL.

The chain has TRBV9 and TRBJ2-3; 9 nucleotides agree with TRBD2. The germline V gene has CDR1 SGDLS and CDR2 YYNGEE. Trimming removed 2 bases from V and 5 bases from J; junction bases left unmatched: 6. There are 15 residues in the CDR3. For the CDR3, the DNA is TGTGCCAGCAGCGTGGACCCTAGCGGGAAAGATACGCAGTATTTT. Protein product: CASSVDPSGKDTQYF.

The J gene is TRBJ1-2, the V gene TRBV5-6, with a possible D match to TRBD1 (5 bases). CDR1 is SGHDT and CDR2 is YYEEEE in the germline V gene. CDR3 length: 14 residues. Trimming left V 0 bases short and J 7 bases short, with 13 bases between. CDR3 sequence reads: CASSLDGGVRGYTF. CDR3 in DNA: TGTGCCAGCAGCTTGGACGGAGGGGTACGTGGCTACACCTTC.

The chain recombines TRBV9 with TRBJ2-5; possible D gene TRBD2, 5 bases. CDR3 length: 13 residues. Between the trimmed V and J ends, which lost 0 bases and 5 bases, there was a span of 8 bases. Looked up from germline, CDR1 is SGDLS and CDR2 is YYNGEE. The chain's CDR3 is CASSVADWETQYF. The CDR3 nucleotides read TGTGCCAGCAGCGTAGCGGACTGGGAGACCCAGTACTTC.

This clone has only one observation. For the CDR3, the DNA is TGTGCCAGCAAGAGGGGTGCAGGGGGCTACGAGCAGTACTTC. It specifies CASKRGAGGYEQYF. The chain employs TRBV21-1 and TRBJ2-7; the table's D gene call, TRBD1, was not cross checked with the DNA. TRBV21-1 represents a pseudogene. This CDR3 has 14 amino acids.

The chain links TRBV12-3 or TRBV12-4 to TRBJ1-2, with a weak D call TRBD1 (6 bases). Trimming took off 6 bases at V and 7 bases at J, with 12 bases between the two ends. The CDR3 extends over 12 amino acids. The CDR3 nucleotides read TGTGCCAGCAGCAACAGGGCGTCTGGCTACACCTTC. It yields the protein CASSNRASGYTF.

V and J are TRBV28 and TRBJ2-3, with TRBD2 as a possible D gene (6 bases). Deletions cut 3 bases from V and 1 base from J, with 11 bases between. Germline CDR1 MDHEN, CDR2 SYDVKM. The CDR3 runs to 15 residues. CDR3 DNA: TGTGCCAGCAGTTTTTTCGGGAGTGGCACAGATACGCAGTATTTT. This gives the protein CASSFFGSGTDTQYF.

The V call is TRBV21-1, the J call TRBJ2-7; TRBD2, as called in the table, went unchecked against the DNA. TRBV21-1 is termed a pseudogene. The CDR3 consists of 15 residues. In DNA, the CDR3 is TGTGCCAGAAGGACTAGCGGGCGAAGCTCCTACGAGCAGTACTTC. It specifies CARRTSGRSSYEQYF.

V is TRBV9 and J is TRBJ1-1, with D tentatively TRBD1 (6 bases). V lost 3 bases and J 0 bases, leaving 12 bases between the germline ends. The germline CDR1 and CDR2 sequences are SGDLS and YYNGEE. The CDR3 totals 15 residues. The CDR3 DNA sequence: TGTGCCAGCAGCGGATACAGGGAAATGAACACTGAAGCTTTCTTT. Translated: CASSGYREMNTEAFF.

The rearrangement joins TRBV13 to TRBJ1-1; tentatively, D is TRBD1 (5 bases). Trimming took off 5 bases at V and 10 bases at J, with 14 bases between the two ends. Germline CDR1 and CDR2: PRHDT and FYEKMQ (reference sequence). The length of the CDR3 is 12 residues. The CDR3 DNA sequence: TGTGCCAGCAGCCCAGTGGGGGAGGGAGCTTTCTTT. Translation: CASSPVGEGAFF.

The V gene is TRBV11-2, the J gene TRBJ2-7; no firm D call. Trimming cost V 1 base and J 0 bases, with 4 bases left between them. Germline V gene sequence: CDR1 SGHAT, CDR2 FQNNGV. The length of the CDR3 is 13 residues. CDR3 in DNA: TGTGCCAGCAGCTTAGGTAGCTCCTACGAGCAGTACTTC. Its protein is CASSLGSSYEQYF.

The CDR3 sequence: CASSQVWLAGVTDTQYF. CDR3 in DNA: TGTGCCAGCAGCCAAGTATGGCTAGCGGGAGTGACAGATACGCAGTATTTT. The chain recombines TRBV3-1 (or the pseudogene TRBV3-2) with TRBJ2-3, with TRBD2 matching 10 bases. The CDR3 contains 17 residues. The ends lost 1 base at V and 3 bases at J; junction bases unmatched: 7. Per germline, CDR1 LGHDT and CDR2 YNNKEL (reference sequence).

This clone was picked up one time. This sequence joins TRBV15 and TRBJ2-5; D unclear. The CDR3 totals 15 residues. Germline lookup yields CDR1 LNHNV and CDR2 YYDKDF (reference sequence). Trimming removed 1 base at V and 3 bases at J, with 12 bases between. The CDR3 loop reads CATSRGLQEEETQYF. The DNA for the CDR3 is TGTGCCACCAGCAGAGGGCTTCAAGAGGAAGAGACCCAGTACTTC.

The chain has TRBV13 and TRBJ2-1; 10 bases align to TRBD2. V trimming: 5 bases; J trimming: 4 bases; junction bases outside the gene matches: 5. The CDR3 sequence is 15 residues long. Looked up from germline, CDR1 is PRHDT and CDR2 is FYEKMQ (reference sequence). This CDR3 is CASSRSSGGYNEQFF. CDR3 nucleotide sequence: TGTGCCAGCAGCCGATCTAGCGGGGGATACAATGAGCAGTTCTTC. Full variable domain (rest looked up from reference TRBV13 and TRBJ2-1): AAGVIQSPRHLIKEKRETATLKCYPIPRHDTVYWYQQGPGQDPQFLISFYEKMQSDKGSIPDRFSAQQFSDYHSELNMSSLELGDSALYFCASSRSSGGYNEQFFGPGTRLTVL.

The chain is built from TRBV5-8 and TRBJ2-3; D unclear. This CDR3 spans 16 amino acids. Germline lookup yields CDR1 SGHTS and CDR2 YDEGEE. Trimming shortened V by 3 bases and J by 0 bases, and 14 bases separated the two germline ends. Here the CDR3 DNA reads TGTGCCAGCAGCTCGCTACAGATTCCTAGCACAGATACGCAGTATTTT. It translates to CASSSLQIPSTDTQYF.

V and J are TRBV4-2 and TRBJ1-5; D is undetermined. The CDR3 runs 18 residues. Germline V lookup: CDR1 LGHNA, CDR2 YNFKEQ. V was trimmed by 1 base and J by 0 bases, leaving 16 bases between them. CDR3 sequence reads: CASSQASTPRDSNQPQHF. For the CDR3, the DNA is TGTGCCAGCAGCCAAGCCTCTACCCCACGAGATAGCAATCAGCCCCAGCATTTT.

The V gene is TRBV7-2, the J gene TRBJ1-3; D is unclear. Trimming took 2 bases from V and 4 from J, leaving 3 bases between them. The CDR3 sequence is 12 residues long. The germline V gene has CDR1 SGHTA and CDR2 FQGNSA. CDR3: CASSLTGNTIYF. For the CDR3, the DNA is TGTGCCAGCAGCTTAACAGGAAACACCATATATTTT.

The chain recombines TRBV5-4 with TRBJ1-6; 9 nucleotides line up with TRBD1. V lost 0 bases, J lost 9 bases, and 4 bases stayed unmatched. CDR1 and CDR2 (germline): SGHNT, YYREEE (reference sequence). The CDR3 consists of 15 residues. The CDR3 DNA follows: TGTGCCAGCAGCTTGGCACAGGGGGCGGGTTCACCCCTCCACTTT. Protein product: CASSLAQGAGSPLHF.

V is TRBV4-2 and J is TRBJ2-1, with TRBD2 matching over 11 bases. Looked up from germline, CDR1 is LGHNA and CDR2 is YNFKEQ. This CDR3 is 20 amino acids long. The J segment lost 6 bases and the V segment lost 4 bases, leaving 20 bases of the junction unmatched. The CDR3 nucleotides are TGTGCCAGCAGCCGGGGCCCGACTAGCGGGAACCTAGGGGCCGTCAATGAGCAGTTCTTC. Translation gives CASSRGPTSGNLGAVNEQFF.

The rearrangement uses TRBV2 and TRBJ2-7; tentatively, D is TRBD1 (6 bases). Germline V gene data show CDR1 as SNHLY and CDR2 as FYNNEI. This CDR3 contains 13 residues. The V end lost 7 bases, the J end lost 9 bases, and 19 bases lay between the germline ends. CDR3 DNA: TGTGCCAGCAACCCAGGGGACGTGAGTTGGCAGTACTTC. It specifies CASNPGDVSWQYF.

Only a few counts were recorded for this clone. The chain uses TRBV2 and TRBJ2-7; 9 positions agree with TRBD1. V shed 6 bases and J 9 bases; nucleotides not matched to a gene: 6. The CDR3 covers 12 residues. Per the germline V gene, CDR1 is SNHLY and CDR2 is FYNNEI. The DNA of the CDR3 is TGTGCCAGCAGGGCCGACAGGGGGGGGCAGTACTTC. It encodes CASRADRGGQYF.

This sequence joins TRBV14 and TRBJ2-1, with a tentative D call TRBD2 (5 bases). The CDR3 loop spans 14 amino acids. Germline V lookup: CDR1 SGHDN, CDR2 FVKESK. Trimming shortened V by 1 base and J by 9 bases, and 13 bases separated the two germline ends. CDR3 in amino acids: CASSQVRDSGEQFF. The CDR3 bases are TGTGCCAGCAGCCAAGTGAGGGATTCGGGTGAGCAGTTCTTC.

The CDR3 spells CASRRTGGSEAFF. DNA of the CDR3: TGTGCCAGCAGGAGGACAGGGGGCTCTGAAGCTTTCTTT. V and J are TRBV6-5 and TRBJ1-1, with TRBD1 matching 11 bases. The V gene end was trimmed by 6 bases and the J gene end by 6 bases; junction bases not matched to a gene: 3. The germline V gene has CDR1 MNHEY and CDR2 SVGAGI. This CDR3 is built from 13 residues.

This sequence joins TRBV18 and TRBJ1-1; unclear D gene. CDR1 and CDR2 (germline): KGHSH, LQKENI. The V end was cut by 4 bases, the J end by 3 bases, with 9 bases between. This CDR3 contains 13 residues. In nucleotides, the CDR3 is TGTGCCAGCTCACGGGAGCAGGACACTGAAGCTTTCTTT. Translated: CASSREQDTEAFF.

The rearrangement uses TRBV7-3 and TRBJ2-7; 15 bases line up with TRBD2. V was pared by 1 base and J by 13 bases, with 2 bases of the junction left unmatched. The germline V gene has CDR1 SGHTA and CDR2 FQGTGA. This CDR3 spans 13 amino acids. CDR3 coding DNA: TGTGCCAGCAGCTTAAGGACTAGCGGGGGGGACTACTTC. Translating gives CASSLRTSGGDYF.